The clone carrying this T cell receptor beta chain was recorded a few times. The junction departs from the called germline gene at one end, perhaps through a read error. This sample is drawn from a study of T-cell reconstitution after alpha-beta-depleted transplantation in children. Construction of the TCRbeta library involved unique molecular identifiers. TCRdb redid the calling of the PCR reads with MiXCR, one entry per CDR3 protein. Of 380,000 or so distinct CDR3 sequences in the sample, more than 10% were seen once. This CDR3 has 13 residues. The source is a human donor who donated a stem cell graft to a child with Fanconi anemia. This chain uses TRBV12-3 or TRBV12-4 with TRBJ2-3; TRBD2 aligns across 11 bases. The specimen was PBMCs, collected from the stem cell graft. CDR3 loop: CASSLGTSGGLDF. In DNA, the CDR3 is TGTGCCAGCAGTTTAGGTACTAGCGGGGGATTAGATTTT.